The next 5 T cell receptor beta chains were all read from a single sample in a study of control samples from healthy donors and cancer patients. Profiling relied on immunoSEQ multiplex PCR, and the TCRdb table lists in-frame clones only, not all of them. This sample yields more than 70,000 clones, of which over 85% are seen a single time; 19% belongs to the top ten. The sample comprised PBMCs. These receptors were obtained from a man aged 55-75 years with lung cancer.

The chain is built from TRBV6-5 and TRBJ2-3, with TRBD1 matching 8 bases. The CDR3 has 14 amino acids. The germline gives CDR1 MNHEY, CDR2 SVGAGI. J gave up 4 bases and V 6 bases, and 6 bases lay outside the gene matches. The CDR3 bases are TGTGCCAGCAGCCCGACAGGGGCACCAGATACGCAGTATTTT. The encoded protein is CASSPTGAPDTQYF.

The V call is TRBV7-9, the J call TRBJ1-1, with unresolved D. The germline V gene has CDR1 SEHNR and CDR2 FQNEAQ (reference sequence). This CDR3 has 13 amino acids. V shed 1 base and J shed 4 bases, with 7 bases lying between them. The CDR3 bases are TGTGCCAGCAGCTTAGAAGACGGCACTGAAGCTTTCTTT. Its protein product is CASSLEDGTEAFF.

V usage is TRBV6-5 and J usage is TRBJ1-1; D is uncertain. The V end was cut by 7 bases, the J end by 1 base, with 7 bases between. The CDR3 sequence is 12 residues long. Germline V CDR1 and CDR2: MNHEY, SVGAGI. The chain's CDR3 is CASMKGNTEAFF. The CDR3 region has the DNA TGTGCCAGCATGAAAGGGAACACTGAAGCTTTCTTT.

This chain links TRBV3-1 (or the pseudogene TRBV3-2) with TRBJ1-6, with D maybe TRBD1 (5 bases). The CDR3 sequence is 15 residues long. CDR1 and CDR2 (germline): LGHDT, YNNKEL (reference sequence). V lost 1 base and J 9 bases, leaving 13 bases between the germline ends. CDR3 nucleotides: TGTGCCAGCAGCCAAGGATGGGGGGGAGGTTCACCCCTCCACTTT. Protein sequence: CASSQGWGGGSPLHF.

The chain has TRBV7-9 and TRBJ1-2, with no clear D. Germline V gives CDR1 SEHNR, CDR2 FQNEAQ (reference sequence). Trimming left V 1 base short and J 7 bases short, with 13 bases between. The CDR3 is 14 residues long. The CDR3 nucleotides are TGTGCCAGCAGCTTAGATATTCGGGGTAGTGGCTACACCTTC. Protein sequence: CASSLDIRGSGYTF.